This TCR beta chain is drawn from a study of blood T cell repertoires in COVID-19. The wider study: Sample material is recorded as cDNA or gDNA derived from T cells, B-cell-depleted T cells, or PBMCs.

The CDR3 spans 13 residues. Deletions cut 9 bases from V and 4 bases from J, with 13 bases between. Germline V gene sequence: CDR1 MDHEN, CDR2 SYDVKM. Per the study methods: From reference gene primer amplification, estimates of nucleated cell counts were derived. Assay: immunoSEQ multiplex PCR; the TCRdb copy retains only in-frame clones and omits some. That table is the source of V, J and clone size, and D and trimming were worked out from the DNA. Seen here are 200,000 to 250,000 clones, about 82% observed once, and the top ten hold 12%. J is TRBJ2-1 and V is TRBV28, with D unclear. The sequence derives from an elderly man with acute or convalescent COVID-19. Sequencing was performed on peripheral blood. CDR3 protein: CASMAGDYNEQFF. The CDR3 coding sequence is TGTGCCAGTATGGCAGGCGATTACAATGAGCAGTTCTTC.